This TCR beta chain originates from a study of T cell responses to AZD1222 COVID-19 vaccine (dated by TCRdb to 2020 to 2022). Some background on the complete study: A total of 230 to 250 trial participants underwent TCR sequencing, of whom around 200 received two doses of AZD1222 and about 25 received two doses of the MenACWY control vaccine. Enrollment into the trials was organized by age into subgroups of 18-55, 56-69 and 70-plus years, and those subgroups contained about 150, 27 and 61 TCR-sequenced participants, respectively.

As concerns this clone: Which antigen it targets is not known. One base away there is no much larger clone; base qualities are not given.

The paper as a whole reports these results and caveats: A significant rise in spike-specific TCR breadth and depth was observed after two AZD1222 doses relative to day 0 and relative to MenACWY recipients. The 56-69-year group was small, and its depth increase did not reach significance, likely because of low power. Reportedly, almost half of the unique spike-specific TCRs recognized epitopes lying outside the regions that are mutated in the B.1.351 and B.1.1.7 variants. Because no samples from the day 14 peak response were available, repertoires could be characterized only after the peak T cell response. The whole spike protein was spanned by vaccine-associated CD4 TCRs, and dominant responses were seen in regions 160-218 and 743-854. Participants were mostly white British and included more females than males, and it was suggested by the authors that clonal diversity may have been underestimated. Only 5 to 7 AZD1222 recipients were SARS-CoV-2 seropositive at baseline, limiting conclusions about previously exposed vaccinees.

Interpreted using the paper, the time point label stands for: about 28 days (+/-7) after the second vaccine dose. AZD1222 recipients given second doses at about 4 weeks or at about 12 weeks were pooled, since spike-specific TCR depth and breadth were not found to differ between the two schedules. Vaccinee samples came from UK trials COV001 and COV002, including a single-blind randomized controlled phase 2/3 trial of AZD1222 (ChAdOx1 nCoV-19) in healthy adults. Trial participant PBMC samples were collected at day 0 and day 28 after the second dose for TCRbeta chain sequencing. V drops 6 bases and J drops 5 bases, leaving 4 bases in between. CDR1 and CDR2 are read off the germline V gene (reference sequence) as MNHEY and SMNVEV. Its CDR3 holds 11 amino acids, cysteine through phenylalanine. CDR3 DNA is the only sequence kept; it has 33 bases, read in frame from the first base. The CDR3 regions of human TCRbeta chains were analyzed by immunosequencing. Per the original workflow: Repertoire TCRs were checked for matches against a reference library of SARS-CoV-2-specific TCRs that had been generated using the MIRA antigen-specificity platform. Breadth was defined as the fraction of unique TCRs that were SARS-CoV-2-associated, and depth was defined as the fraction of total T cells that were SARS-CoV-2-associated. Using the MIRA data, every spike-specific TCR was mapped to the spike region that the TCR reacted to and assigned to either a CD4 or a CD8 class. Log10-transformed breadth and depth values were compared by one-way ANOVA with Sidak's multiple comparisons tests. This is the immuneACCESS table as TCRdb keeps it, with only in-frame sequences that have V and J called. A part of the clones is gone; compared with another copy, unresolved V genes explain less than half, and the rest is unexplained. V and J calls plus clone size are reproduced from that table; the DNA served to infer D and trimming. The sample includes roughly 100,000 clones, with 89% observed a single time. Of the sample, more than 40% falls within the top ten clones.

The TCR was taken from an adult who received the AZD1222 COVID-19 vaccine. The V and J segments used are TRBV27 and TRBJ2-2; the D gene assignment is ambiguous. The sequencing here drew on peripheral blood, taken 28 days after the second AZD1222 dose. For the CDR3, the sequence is CASRNTGELFF. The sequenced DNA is TGTGCCAGCAGGAATACCGGGGAGCTGTTTTTT.